This TCR delta chain emerged from a study of γδ T cells in repeated Plasmodium falciparum infection. Study-level background: Donors had four controlled P. falciparum NF54 infections over roughly 600 days.

The CDR3 extends over 22 amino acids. Germline V gives CDR1 TSWWSYY, CDR2 QGS. The ends were cut back, 5 bases at V and 5 bases at J, with 39 bases in the middle. Vgamma9/Vdelta2+ and Vdelta2-negative gammadelta T cells were flow-sorted from PBMC for bulk sequencing. TCRdb fed the multiplex PCR reads to CATT. The sample shows approximately 60,000 delta-chain clones, roughly 1.8% of them seen only once. A note on this clone: The protein TCRdb gives is from a much larger clone and does not agree with this DNA's translation at residue 17, likely a read error; the protein shown here comes from the DNA.

The sequencing input was gamma-delta T cells from blood. The clonotype comes from a pool of human donors (malaria-infected and uninfected, not separated). The rearrangement joins TRDV1 to TRDJ1; D may be TRDD3 (5 bases). TCRdb does not report a J gene; here it was assigned by matching the DNA to germline references. CDR3 amino acids: CALGPRIFPPLYYQRIADKLIF. The DNA of the CDR3 is TGTGCTCTTGGGCCGCGAATCTTTCCCCCACTCTACTACCAGAGGATAGCTGATAAACTCATCTTT.